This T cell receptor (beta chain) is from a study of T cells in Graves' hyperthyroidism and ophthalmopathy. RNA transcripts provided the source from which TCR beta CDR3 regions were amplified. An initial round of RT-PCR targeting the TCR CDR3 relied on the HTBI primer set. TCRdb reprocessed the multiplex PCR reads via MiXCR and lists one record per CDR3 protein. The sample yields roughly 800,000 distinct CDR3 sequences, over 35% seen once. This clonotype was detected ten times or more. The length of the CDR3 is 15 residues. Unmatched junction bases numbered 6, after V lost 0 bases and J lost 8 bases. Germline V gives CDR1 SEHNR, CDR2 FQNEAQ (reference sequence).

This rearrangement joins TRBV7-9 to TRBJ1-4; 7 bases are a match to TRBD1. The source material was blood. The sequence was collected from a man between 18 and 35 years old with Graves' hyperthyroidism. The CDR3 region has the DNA TGTGCCAGCAGCTTAGCGGGGACAGAGGGAGAAAAACTGTTTTTT. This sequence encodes CASSLAGTEGEKLFF. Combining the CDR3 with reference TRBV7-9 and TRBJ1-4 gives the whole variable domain DTGVSQNPRHKITKRGQNVTFRCDPISEHNRLYWYRQTLGQGPEFLTYFQNEAQLEKSRLLSDRFSAERPKGSFSTLEIQRTEQGDSAMYLCASSLAGTEGEKLFFGSGTQLSVL.